This T cell receptor beta chain was identified during a study of CD8 T cells in Susac syndrome (dated by TCRdb to between 2019 and 2020). As for the study more broadly: Repertoire sequencing was used to test whether CD8+ T cell activation and differentiation in Susac syndrome was antigen driven.

RNA was extracted with the RNeasy kit and roughly 0.45 to 1 ug was reverse transcribed using random hexamers. The immunoSEQ multiplex PCR assay, which covers 54 Vbeta and 13 Jbeta segments, was used to amplify TCR beta CDR3 regions. PCR amplification bias was corrected using a synthetic template baseline for primer optimization and computational correction. The authors' analysis ran thus. Reads were annotated to V, D and J genes per IMGT and analyzed with immunoSEQ Analyzer, keeping only productive sequences. Clonality was computed as one minus Shannon entropy normalized by log2 of the number of productive unique sequences. For each patient and control, public and private clones were evaluated within the 100 most prevalent clones. A clone was defined as Susac-specific if it was absent from the healthy and MS cohorts, from some 980 published viral clones and from other ImmuneACCESS disease sequences. TCRdb reworked the public reads: Q25 trimming with fastp, MiXCR clone assembly, productive beta chains retained. One record per CDR3 amino acid sequence lists the most common genes and DNA. The V and J calls follow TCRdb's processing rather than the paper's. A total of approximately 220,000 distinct CDR3 sequences appear in this sample, 85% to 95% of them only once. The ten most abundant clones make up about 0.08% of the sample.

High-throughput TCR beta sequencing profiled peripheral blood CD8+ and CD4+ T cells from healthy donors, Susac syndrome patients and multiple sclerosis patients. Treatment-naive patients with stable or active relapsing-remitting disease fulfilling revised McDonald criteria were used as multiple sclerosis controls. Bulk CD8+ and CD4+ T cells were purified magnetically by negative isolation, whereas CD8+ TEMRA cells were enriched by FACS. Blood was collected in EDTA tubes and processed within 24 hours, with PBMCs isolated through density gradient centrifugation. PBMCs intended for TCR sequencing were cryopreserved in liquid nitrogen and thawed later in a water bath at 37 degrees C. The sorted or isolated CD4+, CD8+ and CD8+ TEMRA cells reached a purity of at least 90%. As for this clonotype: The antigen this receptor binds is unknown. The record has no base qualities; no much larger clone is one base away.

V ends up 3 bases short and J 1 base short, with an unmatched junction base count of 8. The CDR3 contains 16 residues, cysteine and phenylalanine counted. Here the CDR3 DNA is all that survives: 48 bases in frame from base 1. Via the germline V gene, CDR1 is SGDLS and CDR2 YYNGEE. General study outcomes and caveats: The number of individuals in the TCR sequencing and HLA analysis was recognized as being relatively small.

Recombination linked TRBV9 to TRBJ2-5; a stretch of 8 junction bases matches TRBD2. The sequencing sample was made of CD4+ T cells from PBMCs. The clonotype comes from a human donor with multiple sclerosis. The CDR3 reads CASSGKSGGPQETQYF. The nucleotides read TGTGCCAGCAGCGGAAAAAGCGGGGGCCCCCAAGAGACCCAGTACTTC.